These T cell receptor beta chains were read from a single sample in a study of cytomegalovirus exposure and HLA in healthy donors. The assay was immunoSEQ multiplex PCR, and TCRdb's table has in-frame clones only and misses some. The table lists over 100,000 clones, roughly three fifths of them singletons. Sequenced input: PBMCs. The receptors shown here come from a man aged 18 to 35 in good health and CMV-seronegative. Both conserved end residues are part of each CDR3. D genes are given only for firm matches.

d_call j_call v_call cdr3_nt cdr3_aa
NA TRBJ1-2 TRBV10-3 TGTGCCATCAGTGAGTCCCCGAACAGGAACTATGGCTACCCCTTC CAISESPNRNYGYPF
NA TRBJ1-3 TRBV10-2 TGCGCCAGCAGGAAGTCAGGGGCTGGAAACACCATATATTTT CASRKSGAGNTIYF
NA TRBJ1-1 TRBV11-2 TGTGCCAGCAGCTTAAGGGCCCCGGGGGGCGGGATGAACACTGAAGCTTTCTTT CASSLRAPGGGMNTEAFF
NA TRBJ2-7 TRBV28 TGTGCCAGCAGTTTCCACGGCGGGGCCTACGAGCAGTACTTC CASSFHGGAYEQYF
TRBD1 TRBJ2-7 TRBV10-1 TGCGCCACAAGCAGGGGGTTCGAGCAGTACTTC CATSRGFEQYF
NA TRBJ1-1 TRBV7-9 TGTTCCAGCAGCCCAGGTTACACTGAAGCTTTCTTT CSSSPGYTEAFF
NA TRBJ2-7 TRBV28 TGTGCCAGCAGCCCATTTAGCTCCTACGAGCAGTACTTC CASSPFSSYEQYF
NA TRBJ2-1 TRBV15 TGTGCCACCACCCCAGAGATAGGGGTGAATGAGCAGTTCTTC CATTPEIGVNEQFF
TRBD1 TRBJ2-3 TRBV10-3 TGTGCCATCAGCACCTCAGGGGGCGGGGGCACAGATACGCAGTATTTT CAISTSGGGGTDTQYF
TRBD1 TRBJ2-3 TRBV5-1 TGCGCCAGCAGCTTGGCGGACAGGGATACGCAGTATTTT CASSLADRDTQYF
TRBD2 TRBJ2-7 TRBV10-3 TGTGCCATCAGTGCCGTTTTAGCGGGGGGGGATAGATACGAGCAGTACTTC CAISAVLAGGDRYEQYF
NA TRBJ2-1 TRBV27 TGTGCCATTGCGGGGCGGGGGCGCTCCTACAATGAGCAGTTCTTC CAIAGRGRSYNEQFF
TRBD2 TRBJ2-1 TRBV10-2 TGCGCCAGCTTTAGCGGGGCCGGAGATGAGCAGTTCTTC CASFSGAGDEQFF
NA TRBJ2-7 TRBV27 TGTGCCAGCAGCTTATCGCGGGACCCCTACGAGCAGTACTTC CASSLSRDPYEQYF